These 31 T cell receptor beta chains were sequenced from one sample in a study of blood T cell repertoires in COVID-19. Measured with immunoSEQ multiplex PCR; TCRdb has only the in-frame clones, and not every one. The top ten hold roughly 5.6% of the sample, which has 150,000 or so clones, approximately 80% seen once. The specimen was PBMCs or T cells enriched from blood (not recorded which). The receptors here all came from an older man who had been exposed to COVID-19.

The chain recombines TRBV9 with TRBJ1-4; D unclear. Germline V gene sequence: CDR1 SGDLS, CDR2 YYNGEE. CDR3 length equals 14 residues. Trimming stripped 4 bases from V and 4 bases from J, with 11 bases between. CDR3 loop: CASSFGGINEKLFF. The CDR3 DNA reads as TGTGCCAGCAGCTTTGGCGGAATTAATGAAAAACTGTTTTTT.

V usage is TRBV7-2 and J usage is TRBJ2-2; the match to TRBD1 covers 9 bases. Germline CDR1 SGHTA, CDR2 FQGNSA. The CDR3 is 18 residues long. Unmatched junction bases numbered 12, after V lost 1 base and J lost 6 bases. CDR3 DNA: TGTGCCAGCAGCTTAGTAGGGGGACAGGGAGGCTTCCCCGGGGAGCTGTTTTTT. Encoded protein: CASSLVGGQGGFPGELFF.

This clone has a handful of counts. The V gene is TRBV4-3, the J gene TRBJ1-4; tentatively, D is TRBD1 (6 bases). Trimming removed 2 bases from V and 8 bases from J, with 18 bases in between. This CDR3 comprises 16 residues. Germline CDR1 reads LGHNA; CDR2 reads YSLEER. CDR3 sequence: CASSQQPQGQGEKLFF. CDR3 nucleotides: TGCGCCAGCAGCCAACAACCCCAGGGGCAAGGGGAAAAACTGTTTTTT.

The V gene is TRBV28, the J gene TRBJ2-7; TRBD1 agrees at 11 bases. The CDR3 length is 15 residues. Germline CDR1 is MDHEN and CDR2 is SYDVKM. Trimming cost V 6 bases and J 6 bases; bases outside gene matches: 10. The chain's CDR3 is CASSPAGTGGFEQYF. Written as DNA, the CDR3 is TGTGCCAGCAGCCCTGCGGGGACAGGGGGGTTCGAGCAGTACTTC. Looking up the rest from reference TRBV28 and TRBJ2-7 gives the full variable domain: DVKVTQSSRYLVKRTGEKVFLECVQDMDHENMFWYRQDPGLGLRLIYFSYDVKMKEKGDIPEGYSVSREKKERFSLILESASTNQTSMYLCASSPAGTGGFEQYFGPGTRLTVT.

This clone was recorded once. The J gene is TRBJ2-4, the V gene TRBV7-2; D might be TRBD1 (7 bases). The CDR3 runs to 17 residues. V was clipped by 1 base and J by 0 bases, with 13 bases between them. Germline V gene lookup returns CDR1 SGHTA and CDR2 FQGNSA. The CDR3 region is CASSLGGTVLAKNIQYF. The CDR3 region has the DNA TGTGCCAGCAGCTTAGGCGGGACAGTCCTAGCCAAAAACATTCAGTACTTC.

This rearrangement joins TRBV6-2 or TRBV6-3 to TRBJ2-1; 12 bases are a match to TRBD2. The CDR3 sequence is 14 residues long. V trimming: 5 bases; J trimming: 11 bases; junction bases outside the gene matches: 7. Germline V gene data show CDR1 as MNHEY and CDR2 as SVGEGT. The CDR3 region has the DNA TGTGCCAGCAGTGCTAGCGGGGGGGATTTAAAGCAGTTCTTC. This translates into CASSASGGDLKQFF.

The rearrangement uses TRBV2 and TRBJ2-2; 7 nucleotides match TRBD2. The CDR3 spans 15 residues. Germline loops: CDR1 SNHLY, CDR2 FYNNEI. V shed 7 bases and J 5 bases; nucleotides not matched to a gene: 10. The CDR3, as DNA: TGTGCCAGCAAGCCCGGGACTACCACGACCGGGGAGCTGTTTTTT. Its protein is CASKPGTTTTGELFF.

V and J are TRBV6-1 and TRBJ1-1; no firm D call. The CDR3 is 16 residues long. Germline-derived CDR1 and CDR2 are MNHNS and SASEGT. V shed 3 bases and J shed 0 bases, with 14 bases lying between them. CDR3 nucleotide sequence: TGTGCCAGCAGTGATGACAACTTGCGGGTGAACACTGAAGCTTTCTTT. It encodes CASSDDNLRVNTEAFF.

This CDR3 is CTSSAPGTGSGQPQHF. CDR3 coding DNA: TGCACCAGCAGCGCCCCCGGGACAGGGAGCGGACAGCCCCAGCATTTT. The J gene is TRBJ1-5, the V gene TRBV1; no DNA check was done on the table's D call, TRBD1. TRBV1 is marked as a pseudogene. The CDR3 spans 16 residues.

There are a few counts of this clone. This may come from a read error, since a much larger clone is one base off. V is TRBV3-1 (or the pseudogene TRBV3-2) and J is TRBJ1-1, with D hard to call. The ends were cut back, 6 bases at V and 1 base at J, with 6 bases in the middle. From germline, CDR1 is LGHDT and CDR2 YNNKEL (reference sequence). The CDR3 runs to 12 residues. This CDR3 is CASSPGNTEAFF. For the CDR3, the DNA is TGTGCCAGCAGTCCCGGGAACACTGAAGCTTTCTTT.

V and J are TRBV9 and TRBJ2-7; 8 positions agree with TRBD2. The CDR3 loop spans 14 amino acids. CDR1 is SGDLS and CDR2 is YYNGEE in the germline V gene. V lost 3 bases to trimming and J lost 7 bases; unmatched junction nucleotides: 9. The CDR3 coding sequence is TGTGCCAGCAGCGCCCAAGCGGGAGCTCGTGAGCAGTACTTC. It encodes CASSAQAGAREQYF.

This CDR3 is CASSSPGYTGELFF. In DNA form, the CDR3 reads TGTGCCAGCTCATCCCCGGGGTACACCGGGGAGCTGTTTTTT. V is TRBV18 and J is TRBJ2-2; possibly TRBD2 for D (5 bases). Germline V gives CDR1 KGHSH, CDR2 LQKENI. The CDR3 extends over 14 amino acids. V lost 5 bases, J lost 3 bases, and 10 bases lay in between.

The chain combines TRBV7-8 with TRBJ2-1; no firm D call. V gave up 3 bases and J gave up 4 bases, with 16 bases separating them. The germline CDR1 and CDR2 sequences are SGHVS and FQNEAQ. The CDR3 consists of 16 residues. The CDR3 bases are TGTGCCAGCAGCTTTCGCAGGCGCTTGGGTTACAATGAGCAGTTCTTC. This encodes CASSFRRRLGYNEQFF.

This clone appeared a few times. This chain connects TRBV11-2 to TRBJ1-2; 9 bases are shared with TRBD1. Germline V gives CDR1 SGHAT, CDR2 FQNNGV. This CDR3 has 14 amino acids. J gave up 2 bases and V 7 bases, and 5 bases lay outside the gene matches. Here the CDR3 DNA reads TGTGCCAGCACGGCCGGGACAGGGAACTATGGCTACACCTTC. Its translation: CASTAGTGNYGYTF. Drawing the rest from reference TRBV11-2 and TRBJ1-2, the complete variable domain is EAGVAQSPRYKIIEKRQSVAFWCNPISGHATLYWYQQILGQGPKLLIQFQNNGVVDDSQLPKDRFSAERLKGVDSTLKIQPAKLEDSAVYLCASTAGTGNYGYTFGSGTRLTVV.

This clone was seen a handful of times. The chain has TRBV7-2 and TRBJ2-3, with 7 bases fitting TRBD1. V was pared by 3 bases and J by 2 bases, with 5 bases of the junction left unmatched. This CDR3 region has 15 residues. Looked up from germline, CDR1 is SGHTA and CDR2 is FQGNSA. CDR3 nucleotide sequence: TGTGCCAGCAGCTTTTCCGGGACAGACACAGATACGCAGTATTTT. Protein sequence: CASSFSGTDTDTQYF.

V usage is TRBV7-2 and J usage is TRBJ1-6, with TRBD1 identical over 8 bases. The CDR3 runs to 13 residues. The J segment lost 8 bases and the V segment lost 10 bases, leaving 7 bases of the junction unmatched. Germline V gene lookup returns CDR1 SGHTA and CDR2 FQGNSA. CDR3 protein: CATRTGLDSPLHF. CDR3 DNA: TGTGCCACTAGGACAGGGCTTGATTCACCCCTCCACTTT.

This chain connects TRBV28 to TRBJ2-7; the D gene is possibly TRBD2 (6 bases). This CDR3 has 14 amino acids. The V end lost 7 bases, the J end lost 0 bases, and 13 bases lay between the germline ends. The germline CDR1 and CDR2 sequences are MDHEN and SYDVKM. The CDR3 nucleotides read TGTGCCAGCATTGGGCGGGATAGCTCCTACGAGCAGTACTTC. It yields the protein CASIGRDSSYEQYF.

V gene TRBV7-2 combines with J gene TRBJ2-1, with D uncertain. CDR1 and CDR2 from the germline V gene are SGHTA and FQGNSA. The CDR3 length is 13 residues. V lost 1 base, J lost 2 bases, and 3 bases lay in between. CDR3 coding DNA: TGTGCCAGCAGCTTAGGGCCCTACAATGAGCAGTTCTTC. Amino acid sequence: CASSLGPYNEQFF.

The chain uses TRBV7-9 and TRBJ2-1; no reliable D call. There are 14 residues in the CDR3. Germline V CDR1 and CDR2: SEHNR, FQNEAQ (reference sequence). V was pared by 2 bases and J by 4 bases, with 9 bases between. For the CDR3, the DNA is TGTGCCAGCAGCTTAACTTTTATTTACAATGAGCAGTTCTTC. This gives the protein CASSLTFIYNEQFF.

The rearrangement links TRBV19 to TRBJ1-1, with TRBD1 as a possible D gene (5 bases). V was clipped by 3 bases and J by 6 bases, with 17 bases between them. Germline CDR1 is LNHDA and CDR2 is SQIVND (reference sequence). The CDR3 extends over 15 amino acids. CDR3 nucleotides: TGTGCCAGTAGTATTGGGGGGTCCGGGAATGCTGAAGCTTTCTTT. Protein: CASSIGGSGNAEAFF.

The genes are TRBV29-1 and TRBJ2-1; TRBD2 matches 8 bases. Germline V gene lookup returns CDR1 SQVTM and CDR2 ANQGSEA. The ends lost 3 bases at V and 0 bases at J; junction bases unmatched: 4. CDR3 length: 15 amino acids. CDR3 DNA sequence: TGCAGCGTTGATGAGCGGGAGAGCTCCTACAATGAGCAGTTCTTC. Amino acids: CSVDERESSYNEQFF.

CDR3 residues: CASSVQGFSYEQYF. DNA for the CDR3: TGTGCCAGCAGTGTGCAGGGGTTTTCCTACGAGCAGTACTTC. The chain employs TRBV25-1 and TRBJ2-7; D perhaps matches TRBD1 (6 bases). CDR3 size: 14 residues. The V and J ends lost 4 bases and 1 base respectively, with 11 bases between them. Germline lookup yields CDR1 MGHDK and CDR2 SYGVNS.

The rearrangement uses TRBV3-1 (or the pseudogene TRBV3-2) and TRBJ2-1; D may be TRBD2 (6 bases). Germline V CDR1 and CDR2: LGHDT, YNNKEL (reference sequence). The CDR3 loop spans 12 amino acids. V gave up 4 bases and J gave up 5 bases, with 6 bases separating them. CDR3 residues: CASSRLDNEQFF. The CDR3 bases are TGTGCCAGCAGCCGACTAGACAATGAGCAGTTCTTC.

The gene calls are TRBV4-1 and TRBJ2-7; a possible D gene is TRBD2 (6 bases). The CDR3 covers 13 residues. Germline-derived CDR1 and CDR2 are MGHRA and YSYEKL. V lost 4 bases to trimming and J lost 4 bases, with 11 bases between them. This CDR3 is CASSPGGRYEQYF. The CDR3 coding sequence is TGCGCCAGCAGCCCCGGGGGTAGGTACGAGCAGTACTTC.

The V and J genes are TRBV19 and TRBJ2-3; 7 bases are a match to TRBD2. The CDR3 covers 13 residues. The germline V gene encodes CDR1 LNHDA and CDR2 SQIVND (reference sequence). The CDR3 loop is CASGGGVLWTQYF. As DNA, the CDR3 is TGTGCGTCCGGGGGAGGGGTCCTTTGGACGCAGTATTTT.

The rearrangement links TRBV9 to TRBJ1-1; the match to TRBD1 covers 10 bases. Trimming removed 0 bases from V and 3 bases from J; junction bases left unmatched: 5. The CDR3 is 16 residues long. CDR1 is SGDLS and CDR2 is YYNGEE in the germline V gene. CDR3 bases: TGTGCCAGCAGCGTAGGGGGACAGGGGAGGGACACTGAAGCTTTCTTT. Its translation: CASSVGGQGRDTEAFF.

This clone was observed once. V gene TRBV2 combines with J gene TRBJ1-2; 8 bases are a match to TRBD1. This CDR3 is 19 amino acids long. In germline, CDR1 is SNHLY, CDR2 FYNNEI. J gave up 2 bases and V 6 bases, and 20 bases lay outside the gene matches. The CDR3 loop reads CASSLSWGTGTPNNYGYTF. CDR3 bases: TGTGCCAGCAGCCTATCGTGGGGGACAGGCACCCCTAACAACTATGGCTACACCTTC.

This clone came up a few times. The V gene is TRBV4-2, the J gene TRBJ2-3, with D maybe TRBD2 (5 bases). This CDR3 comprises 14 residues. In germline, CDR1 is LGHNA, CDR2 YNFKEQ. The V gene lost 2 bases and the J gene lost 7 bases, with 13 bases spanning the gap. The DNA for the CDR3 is TGTGCCAGCAGCCAATCTAGGGAGACCTATACGCAGTATTTT. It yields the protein CASSQSRETYTQYF.

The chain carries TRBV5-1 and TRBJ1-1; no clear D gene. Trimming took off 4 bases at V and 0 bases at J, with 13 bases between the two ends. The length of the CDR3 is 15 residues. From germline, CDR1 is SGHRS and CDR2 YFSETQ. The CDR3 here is CASSLYETMNTEAFF. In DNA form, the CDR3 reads TGCGCCAGCAGCCTATATGAAACGATGAACACTGAAGCTTTCTTT.

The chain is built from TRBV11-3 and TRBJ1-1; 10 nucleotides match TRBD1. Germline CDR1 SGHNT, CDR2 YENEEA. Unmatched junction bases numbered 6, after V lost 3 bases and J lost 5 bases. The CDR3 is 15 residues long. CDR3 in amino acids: CASSFSGQGITEAFF. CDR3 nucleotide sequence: TGTGCCAGCAGCTTTTCGGGACAGGGGATAACTGAAGCTTTCTTT.

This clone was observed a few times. The CDR3: CASSLVGADPNEKLFF. DNA for the CDR3: TGTGCCAGCAGCTTAGTTGGGGCCGATCCCAATGAAAAACTGTTTTTT. The V gene is TRBV7-6, the J gene TRBJ1-4; D perhaps matches TRBD1 (5 bases). CDR3 length equals 16 residues. V dropped 1 base and J dropped 5 bases, with 14 bases sitting between them. Per the germline V gene, CDR1 is SGHVS and CDR2 is FNYEAQ.